This T cell receptor beta chain was identified in a study of glioma-infiltrating T cells. Per germline, CDR1 KGHDR and CDR2 SFDVKD. CDR3 length equals 18 residues. Trimming cost V 3 bases and J 0 bases; bases outside gene matches: 8. Findings and caveats of the study: Only very few CDR3 sequences appeared in both tissue and blood. Tissue-blood divergence was below expectation in non-neoplastic patients, above in gliomas.

In regard to this clonotype: Its antigen is not known.

The iRepertoire nested amplicon-rescue multiplex PCR amplified TCR alpha and beta CDR3s from RNA. One-step reverse transcription and amplification started from approximately 100-400 ng of tissue mRNA or PBMC total RNA. TCRdb re-called the multiplex PCR reads through MiXCR, storing one row per CDR3 protein. This sample has around 130,000 distinct CDR3 sequences; more than 20% occur once, and the top ten carry over 25%. The source is a human donor with low-grade glioma or glioblastoma, undergoing nonglioma brain surgery, or in good health (not recorded which). Sequenced sample: glioma tissue, nonneoplastic brain tissue, or PBMCs (not recorded which). This chain links TRBV24-1 with TRBJ1-5; TRBD1 matches at 9 bases. The CDR3 loop reads CATSDPETGGGSNQPQHF. CDR3 DNA sequence: TGTGCCACCAGTGATCCCGAAACAGGGGGCGGTAGCAATCAGCCCCAGCATTTT.